The 12 T cell receptor beta chains presented below share a single source sample, sequenced in a study of cytomegalovirus exposure and HLA in healthy donors. The PCR employed 60 Vbeta primers together with 13 Jbeta primers. TCRdb's table, derived via immunoSEQ multiplex PCR, lists solely in-frame clones and lacks some. The sample has around 100,000 clones; roughly 9.1% are singletons. Material for sequencing was PBMCs. These receptors all come from a middle-aged man in good health and CMV-seropositive.

This clone has only a few counts. The V call is TRBV29-1, the J call TRBJ2-3; D gene unclear. The germline CDR1 and CDR2 sequences are SQVTM and ANQGSEA. This CDR3 is built from 14 residues. CDR3 sequence reads: CSSPGEWSTDTQYF. CDR3 sequence (DNA): TGCAGTTCCCCGGGTGAATGGAGCACAGATACGCAGTATTTT.

This clone was found a few times. The genes are TRBV25-1 and TRBJ1-2; D possibly corresponds to TRBD1 (6 bases). V shed 5 bases and J shed 5 bases, with 27 bases lying between them. This CDR3 comprises 18 residues. The germline V gene has CDR1 MGHDK and CDR2 SYGVNS. The CDR3 DNA is TGTGCCAGCAGTCTATATTCGGCGCGTGGGGGCGAGGTTTATGGCTACACCTTC. As protein: CASSLYSARGGEVYGYTF.

This clone was recorded a few times. V and J are TRBV27 and TRBJ1-5; D possibly corresponds to TRBD1 (5 bases). Germline V gene lookup returns CDR1 MNHEY and CDR2 SMNVEV (reference sequence). The CDR3 consists of 13 residues. Between the trimmed V and J ends, which lost 6 bases and 1 base, there was a span of 7 bases. The CDR3 loop is CASRRQSNQPQHF. The CDR3 coding sequence is TGTGCCAGCAGGAGACAGAGCAATCAGCCCCAGCATTTT.

In this sample, this clone turned up a few times. The genes are TRBV2 and TRBJ2-3; TRBD2 might be the D (6 bases). The CDR3 covers 15 residues. The V end lost 6 bases, the J end lost 5 bases, and 18 bases lay between the germline ends. Germline loops: CDR1 SNHLY, CDR2 FYNNEI. The CDR3 sequence: CASRGFGSDQDTQYF. The CDR3 nucleotides are TGTGCCAGCAGGGGTTTCGGGAGTGATCAAGATACGCAGTATTTT.

The chain has TRBV18 and TRBJ2-7; a weak D match, TRBD2 (6 bases). CDR3 length: 16 residues. Trimming removed 6 bases from V and 5 bases from J, with 23 bases in between. Germline CDR1 reads KGHSH; CDR2 reads LQKENI. The DNA of the CDR3 is TGTGCCAGCTCGCGGGAACCCGGGACCCTTGTTGACGAGCAGTACTTC. Translating gives CASSREPGTLVDEQYF. Based on the CDR3 plus reference TRBV18 and TRBJ2-7, the full variable domain is NAGVMQNPRHLVRRRGQEARLRCSPMKGHSHVYWYRQLPEEGLKFMVYLQKENIIDESGMPKERFSAEFPKEGPSILRIQQVVRGDSAAYFCASSREPGTLVDEQYFGPGTRLTVT.

V usage is TRBV7-9 and J usage is TRBJ2-1, with 8 positions matching TRBD2. The CDR3 has 16 amino acids. V dropped 2 bases and J dropped 6; count of bases not matched to a gene: 9. CDR1 and CDR2 (germline): SEHNR, FQNEAQ (reference sequence). Here the CDR3 reads CASSLLPREASNEQFF. The CDR3 DNA sequence: TGTGCCAGCAGCTTACTACCGCGGGAGGCAAGCAATGAGCAGTTCTTC.

This clone turned up a few times. The chain combines TRBV29-1 with TRBJ2-5, with TRBD1 matching 7 bases. With V trimmed by 6 bases and J by 5 bases, 6 bases remained unmatched. This CDR3 spans 12 amino acids. CDR1 and CDR2 (germline): SQVTM, ANQGSEA. In DNA, the CDR3 is TGCAGCGTAGACAGGGTTATGGAGACCCAGTACTTC. Translating gives CSVDRVMETQYF.

This clone was seen a few times. Here the CDR3 DNA reads TGCGCCAGCTTCGGCACAGGGGAGGCCTATGGCTACACCTTC. It encodes CASFGTGEAYGYTF. This rearrangement joins TRBV4-1 to TRBJ1-2; 7 bases agree with TRBD1. Germline CDR1 reads MGHRA; CDR2 reads YSYEKL. V was pared by 8 bases and J by 4 bases, with 10 bases of the junction left unmatched. This CDR3 contains 14 residues.

The chain recombines TRBV4-1 with TRBJ2-3, with 10 positions matching TRBD1. V was pared by 0 bases and J by 4 bases, with 4 bases of the junction left unmatched. Per the germline V gene, CDR1 is MGHRA and CDR2 is YSYEKL. The CDR3 has 16 amino acids. CDR3: CASSQDRTGGSDTQYF. The CDR3 region has the DNA TGCGCCAGCAGCCAAGATAGGACAGGGGGATCAGATACGCAGTATTTT.

This clone was counted between two and nine times. This rearrangement joins TRBV6-1 to TRBJ2-5; D not certain. V lost 8 bases to trimming and J lost 2 bases, with 12 bases between them. This CDR3 comprises 13 residues. CDR1 is MNHNS and CDR2 is SASEGT in the germline V gene. The CDR3 spells CASESVTQETQYF. The CDR3 DNA is TGTGCCAGCGAAAGCGTAACTCAAGAGACCCAGTACTTC.

This clone was seen more than once but under ten times. V is TRBV13 and J is TRBJ2-1; D possibly corresponds to TRBD2 (6 bases). This CDR3 spans 15 amino acids. Germline V gene sequence: CDR1 PRHDT, CDR2 FYEKMQ (reference sequence). V lost 5 bases and J 0 bases, leaving 11 bases between the germline ends. CDR3 nucleotides: TGTGCCAGCAGCCTGAGACTAGACTCCTACAATGAGCAGTTCTTC. Encoded protein: CASSLRLDSYNEQFF.

The chain links TRBV5-8 to TRBJ1-5, with D unresolved. V lost 0 bases and J 4 bases, leaving 17 bases between the germline ends. The CDR3 runs 17 residues. Germline CDR1 is SGHTS and CDR2 is YDEGEE. In nucleotides, the CDR3 is TGTGCCAGCAGCTTGGTGCGGGCGAGAATTTGGAATCAGCCCCAGCATTTT. Encoded protein: CASSLVRARIWNQPQHF.